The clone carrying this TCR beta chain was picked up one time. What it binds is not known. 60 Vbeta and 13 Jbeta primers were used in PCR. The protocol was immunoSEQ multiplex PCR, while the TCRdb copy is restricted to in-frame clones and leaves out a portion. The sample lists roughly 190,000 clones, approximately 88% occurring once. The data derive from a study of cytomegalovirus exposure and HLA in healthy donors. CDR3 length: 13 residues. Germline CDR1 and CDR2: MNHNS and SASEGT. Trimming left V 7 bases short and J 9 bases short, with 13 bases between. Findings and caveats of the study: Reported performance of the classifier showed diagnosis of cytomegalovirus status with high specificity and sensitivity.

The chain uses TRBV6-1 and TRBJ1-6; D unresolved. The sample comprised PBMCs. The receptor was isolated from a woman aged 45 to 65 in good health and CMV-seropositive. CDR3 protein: CASTEGGSSPLHF. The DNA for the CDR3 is TGTGCCAGCACCGAGGGTGGGAGTTCACCCCTCCACTTT.